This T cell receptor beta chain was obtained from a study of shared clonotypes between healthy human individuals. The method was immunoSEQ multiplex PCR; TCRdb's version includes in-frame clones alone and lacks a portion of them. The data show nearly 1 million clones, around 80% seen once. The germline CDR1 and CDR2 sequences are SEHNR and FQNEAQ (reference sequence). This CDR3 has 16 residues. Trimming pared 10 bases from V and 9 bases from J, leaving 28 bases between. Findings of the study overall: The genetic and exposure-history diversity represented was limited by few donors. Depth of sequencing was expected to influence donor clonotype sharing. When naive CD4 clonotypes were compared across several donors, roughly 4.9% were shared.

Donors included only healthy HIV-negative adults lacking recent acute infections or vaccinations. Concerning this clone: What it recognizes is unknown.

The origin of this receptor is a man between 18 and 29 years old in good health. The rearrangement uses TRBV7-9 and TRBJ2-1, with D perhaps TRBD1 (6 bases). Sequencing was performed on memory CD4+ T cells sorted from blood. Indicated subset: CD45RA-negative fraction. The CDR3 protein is CATVHEGGTRTGEQFF. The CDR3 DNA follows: TGTGCCACCGTACATGAAGGGGGAACTAGGACGGGTGAGCAGTTCTTC.